Sequencing of this T cell receptor beta chain was carried out in a study of CD8+ T cells in alopecia areata. As for the study in general: Tofacitinib administration to treated patients was oral, at 5 to 10 mg twice daily. The study's findings and limits: In patients, TCRs were shared less clearly than in mice, and HLA may possibly be involved.

Extracted RNA was reverse transcribed, and the resulting cDNA served as sequencing template. Clones were sequenced by immunoSEQ multiplex PCR, and TCRdb holds only the in-frame ones, with some missing. This repertoire shows some 95,000 clones, 40% to 55% found once; its top ten account for approximately 0.79%. V gave up 7 bases and J gave up 6 bases; unmatched junction bases: 7. Germline loops: CDR1 SQVTM, CDR2 ANQGSEA. The CDR3 totals 13 residues. To note about this clone: Antigen: not known.

The researchers isolated CD4+ and CD8+ T cells from PBMCs by sorting. The chain has TRBV29-1 and TRBJ2-5, with 11 positions matching TRBD1. This receptor was identified in a human donor with alopecia areata. Sequences were obtained from CD4+ T cells sorted from blood. The CDR3: CSGIGTGGKTQYF. The DNA of the CDR3 is TGCAGCGGTATAGGGACAGGGGGGAAGACCCAGTACTTC.